The TCR beta chain described here comes from a study of blood T cells in healthy people across ages. Remarks on this clonotype: Its target is not known.

The authors extracted at least 5 micrograms of total RNA per sample. Study-level results: A roughly linear fall in TCR beta diversity per million T cells was seen with increasing age.

Sample-barcoded 5' priming and a J-beta primer mix drove a second PCR of roughly 6 to 12 cycles. Each cDNA molecule was tagged by a template-switch adaptor with 12 random nucleotides. TCRdb reanalysed the 5' RACE reads using MiXCR and keeps one entry per CDR3 protein. The top ten hold under 25% of the sample, which has approximately 2,000,000 distinct CDR3 sequences, about 39% seen once. Trimming took 2 bases from V and 6 from J, leaving 11 bases between them. The CDR3 spans 15 residues. Germline V lookup: CDR1 SGHTA, CDR2 FQGTGA. This clonotype originated in a human donor in good health. The sample consisted of blood. The rearrangement uses TRBV7-3 and TRBJ1-6; D is possibly TRBD1 (5 bases). The CDR3 sequence: CASSLRGAFNSPLHF. DNA of the CDR3: TGTGCCAGCAGCTTACGAGGGGCGTTTAATTCACCCCTCCACTTT.